Included here is one T cell receptor (beta chain) sequence, with context. The CDR3 consists of 12 residues. Germline V lookup: CDR1 MNHNS, CDR2 SASEGT. TCRdb independently ran MiXCR on the PCR reads; one entry per CDR3 protein. The sample includes around 1,700 distinct CDR3 sequences, 52% of them seen just once. This sample is part of a study of immune characterization of retroperitoneal liposarcoma. The chain joins TRBV6-1 to TRBJ2-3; D uncertain. TRBJ2-1 matches the DNA end more closely, so the J call is doubtful. This receptor was taken from a male donor with retroperitoneal liposarcoma. The sequenced sample consisted of tumor tissue. The CDR3 nucleotides read TGTGCCAGCAGTGAATTGGTGAGCGAGCAGTTCTTC. It encodes CASSELVSEQFF.